Listed below are T cell receptor beta chains from one sample, sequenced in a study of T cells after posttransplantation cyclophosphamide. Assay used: immunoSEQ multiplex PCR; TCRdb lists only in-frame clones, some missing. The repertoire includes 47,000 or so clones, about 90% of them detected once, and roughly 2.9% sits in the top ten. The sequenced sample consisted of PBMCs. The source is a woman in her 50s in good health and a related stem cell transplant donor. Both conserved end residues are part of each CDR3. The D gene is left open where the match is weak. Only part of the rows carry a size: once, few, many, or a class if the clone is expanded.

size,J,V,D,CDR3,DNA
-,TRBJ1-1,TRBV7-8,-,CASSHYRGGDEAFF,TGTGCCAGCAGCCACTATCGAGGGGGGGACGAAGCTTTCTTT
-,TRBJ2-1,TRBV6-5,TRBD2,CASRRQRDDFNEQFF,TGTGCCAGCAGGCGCCAGCGGGACGATTTCAATGAGCAGTTCTTC
-,TRBJ2-4,TRBV28,TRBD1,CASKTGGTENIQYF,TGTGCCAGCAAAACAGGGGGCACGGAAAACATTCAGTACTTC
once,TRBJ1-3,TRBV4-1,-,CASSQGYRGARNTIYF,TGCGCCAGCAGCCAAGGTTATCGGGGGGCAAGAAACACCATATATTTT
-,TRBJ2-2,TRBV5-1,TRBD2,CASTSLSGGNTGELFF,TGCGCCAGCACCAGTTTAAGCGGGGGGAACACCGGGGAGCTGTTTTTT
few,TRBJ1-4,TRBV2,TRBD1,CASSRQGTLASNEKLFF,TGTGCCAGCAGTAGACAGGGAACGTTAGCCTCTAATGAAAAACTGTTTTTT
-,TRBJ1-2,TRBV7-2,-,CASSLGQDLGGYTF,TGTGCCAGCAGCTTAGGGCAGGATCTTGGGGGCTACACCTTC
-,TRBJ2-3,TRBV27,TRBD2,CASTDSGRSTDTQYF,TGTGCCAGCACAGATAGCGGGCGTAGCACAGATACGCAGTATTTT
-,TRBJ1-2,TRBV5-4,-,CASSLEELDYGYTF,TGTGCCAGCAGCTTGGAGGAGTTGGACTATGGCTACACCTTC
-,TRBJ1-1,TRBV5-6,-,CASSLQGRVSIEAFF,TGTGCCAGCAGCTTGCAGGGCAGGGTTAGTATTGAAGCTTTCTTT
-,TRBJ1-5,TRBV7-2,-,CASSLGGRGFNQPQHF,TGTGCCAGCAGCTTAGGCGGCAGGGGTTTCAATCAGCCCCAGCATTTT
-,TRBJ1-2,TRBV12-5,-,CASGSANPQGGYTF,TGTGCTAGTGGTTCCGCCAACCCCCAGGGGGGCTACACCTTC
-,TRBJ2-2,TRBV6-4,TRBD2,CASSEGLAGPNTGELFF,TGTGCCAGCAGCGAGGGACTAGCGGGCCCGAACACCGGGGAGCTGTTTTTT
-,TRBJ2-1,TRBV13,TRBD2,CASSPEGLAGINEQFF,TGTGCCAGCAGCCCGGAGGGACTAGCGGGAATCAATGAGCAGTTCTTC
-,TRBJ1-1,TRBV5-1,-,CASSSSTGNTEAFF,TGCGCCAGCAGCTCCTCGACAGGGAACACTGAAGCTTTCTTT
once,TRBJ1-2,TRBV5-5,TRBD1,CASSSQGKSGGYTF,TGTGCCAGCAGCTCACAGGGGAAGTCTGGTGGCTACACCTTC
-,TRBJ2-1,TRBV5-4,TRBD2,CASSLGLAGDNEQFF,TGTGCCAGCAGCTTGGGGCTAGCGGGAGACAATGAGCAGTTCTTC
-,TRBJ2-7,TRBV18,TRBD1,CASSPSGGTGSDEQYF,TGTGCCAGCTCCCCGTCAGGAGGGACAGGGTCGGACGAGCAGTACTTC
-,TRBJ2-1,TRBV2,TRBD2,CASSEAHGGTSGREYSSYNEQFF,TGTGCCAGCAGTGAAGCGCATGGTGGGACTAGCGGGAGGGAATATAGCTCCTACAATGAGCAGTTCTTC
-,TRBJ1-1,TRBV19,TRBD1,CASSIEGARTEAFF,TGTGCCAGTAGCATTGAGGGGGCGCGCACTGAAGCTTTCTTT
-,TRBJ2-3,TRBV6-4,TRBD2,CASSQLAGGSTDTQYF,TGTGCCAGCAGTCAACTAGCGGGGGGATCAACAGATACGCAGTATTTT
few,TRBJ1-2,TRBV7-2,TRBD1,CASSRRTGQNLAYGYTF,TGTGCCAGCAGCCGCCGGACAGGGCAGAATCTAGCTTATGGCTACACCTTC